What follows describes a single T cell receptor (beta chain). This record belongs to a study of blood T cell repertoires in COVID-19. As for the study in general: PBMCs, B-cell-depleted T cells, or T cells provided the cDNA or gDNA that made up the material.

The Seattle patients, enrolled during active infection, were followed longitudinally. Assay used: immunoSEQ multiplex PCR; TCRdb lists only in-frame clones, some missing. The profile shows over 150,000 clones, approximately 88% of them singletons. The length of the CDR3 is 16 residues. In germline, CDR1 is LGHNA, CDR2 YNFKEQ. Trimming removed 1 base from V and 5 bases from J; junction bases left unmatched: 5. The TCR sequence derives from a woman in her thirties or forties with COVID-19, enrolled during active disease. The chain links TRBV4-2 to TRBJ2-1; 10 nucleotides align to TRBD2. Sequencing was done on a sample of peripheral blood. The CDR3, as DNA: TGTGCCAGCAGCCAAGGAGTCGGACTAGCGGACAATGAGCAGTTCTTC. The encoded protein is CASSQGVGLADNEQFF.